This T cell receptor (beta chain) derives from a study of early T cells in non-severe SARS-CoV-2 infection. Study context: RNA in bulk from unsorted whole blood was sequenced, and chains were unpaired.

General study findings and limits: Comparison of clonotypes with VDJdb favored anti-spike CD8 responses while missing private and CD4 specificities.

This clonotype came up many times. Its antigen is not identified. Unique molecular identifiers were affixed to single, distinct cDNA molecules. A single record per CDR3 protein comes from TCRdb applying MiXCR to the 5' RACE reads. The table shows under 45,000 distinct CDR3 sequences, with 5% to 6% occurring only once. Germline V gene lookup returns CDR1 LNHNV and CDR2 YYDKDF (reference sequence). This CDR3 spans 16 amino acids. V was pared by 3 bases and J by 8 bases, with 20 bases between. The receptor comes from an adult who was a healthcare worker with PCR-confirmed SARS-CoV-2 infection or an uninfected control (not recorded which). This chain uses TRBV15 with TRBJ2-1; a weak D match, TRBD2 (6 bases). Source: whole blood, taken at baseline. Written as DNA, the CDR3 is TGTGCCACCAGCAGGGGCGGGGACTGGGGGTCGGATGAGCAGTTCTTC. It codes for CATSRGGDWGSDEQFF. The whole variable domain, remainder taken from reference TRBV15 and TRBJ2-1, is DAMVIQNPRYQVTQFGKPVTLSCSQTLNHNVMYWYQQKSSQAPKLLFHYYDKDFNNEADTPDNFQSRRPNTSFCFLDIRSPGLGDTAMYLCATSRGGDWGSDEQFFGPGTRLTVL.